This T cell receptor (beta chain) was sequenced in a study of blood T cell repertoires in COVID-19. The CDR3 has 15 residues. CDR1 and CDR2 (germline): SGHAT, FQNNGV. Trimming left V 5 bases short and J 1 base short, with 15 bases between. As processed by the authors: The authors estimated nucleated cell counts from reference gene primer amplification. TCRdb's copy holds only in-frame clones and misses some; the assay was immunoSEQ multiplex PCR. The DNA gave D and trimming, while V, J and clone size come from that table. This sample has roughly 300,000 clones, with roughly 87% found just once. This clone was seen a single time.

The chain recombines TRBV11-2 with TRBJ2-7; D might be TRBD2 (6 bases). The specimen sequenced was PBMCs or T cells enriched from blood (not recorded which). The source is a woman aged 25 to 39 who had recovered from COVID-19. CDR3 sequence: CASSPPRGWSYEQYF. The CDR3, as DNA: TGTGCCAGCAGCCCCCCCCGGGGGTGGTCCTACGAGCAGTACTTC.